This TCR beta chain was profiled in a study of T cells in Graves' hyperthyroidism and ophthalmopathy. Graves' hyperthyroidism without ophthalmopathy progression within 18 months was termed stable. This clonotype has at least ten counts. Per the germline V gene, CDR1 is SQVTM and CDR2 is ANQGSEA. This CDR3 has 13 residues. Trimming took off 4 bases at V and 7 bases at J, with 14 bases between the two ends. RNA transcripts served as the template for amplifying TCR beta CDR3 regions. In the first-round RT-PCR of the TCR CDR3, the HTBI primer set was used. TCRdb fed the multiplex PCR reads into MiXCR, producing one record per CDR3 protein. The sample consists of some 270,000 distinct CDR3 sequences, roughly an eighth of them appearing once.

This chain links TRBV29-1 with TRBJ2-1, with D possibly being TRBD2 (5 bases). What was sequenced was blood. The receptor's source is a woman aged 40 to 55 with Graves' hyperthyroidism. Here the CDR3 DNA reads TGCAGCGTTGGGTGGACTCGACGGAATGAGCAGTTCTTC. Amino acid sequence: CSVGWTRRNEQFF.